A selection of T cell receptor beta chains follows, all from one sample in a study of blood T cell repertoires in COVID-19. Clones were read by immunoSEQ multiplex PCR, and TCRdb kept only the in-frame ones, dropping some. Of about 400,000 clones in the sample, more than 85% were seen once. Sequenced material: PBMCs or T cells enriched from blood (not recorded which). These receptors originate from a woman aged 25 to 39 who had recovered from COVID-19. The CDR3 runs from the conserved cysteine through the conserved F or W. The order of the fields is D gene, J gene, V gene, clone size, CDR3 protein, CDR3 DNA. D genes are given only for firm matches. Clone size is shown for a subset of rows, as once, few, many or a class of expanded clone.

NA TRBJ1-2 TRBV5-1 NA CASSLQGYYGYTF TGCGCCAGCAGCCTACAGGGATACTATGGCTACACCTTC
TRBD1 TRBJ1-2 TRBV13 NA CASSSDRGLGGYTF TGTGCCAGCAGCTCGGACAGGGGGCTGGGGGGCTACACCTTC
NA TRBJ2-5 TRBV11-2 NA CASSFVGGRGTQYF TGTGCCAGCAGCTTTGTAGGGGGTCGGGGGACCCAGTACTTC
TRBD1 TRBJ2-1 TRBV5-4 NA CASSTSLGTGFTYNEQFF TGTGCCAGCAGCACGAGTCTCGGGACAGGGTTTACCTACAATGAGCAGTTCTTC
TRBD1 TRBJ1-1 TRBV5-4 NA CASRYRGGTEAFF TGTGCCAGCAGATACAGGGGTGGCACTGAAGCTTTCTTT
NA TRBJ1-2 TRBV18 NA CASSPPGREGYGYTF TGTGCCAGCTCACCACCCGGCAGGGAAGGGTATGGCTACACCTTC
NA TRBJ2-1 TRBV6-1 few CASSGNRVPNYNEQFF TGTGCCAGCAGTGGGAACAGGGTGCCTAACTACAATGAGCAGTTCTTC
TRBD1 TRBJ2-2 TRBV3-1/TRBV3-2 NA CASSLLGQGSGELFF TGTGCCAGCAGCCTACTGGGACAGGGGTCCGGGGAGCTGTTTTTT
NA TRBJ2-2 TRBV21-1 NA CASSKGPPDRVTGELFF TGTGCCAGCAGCAAAGGCCCTCCGGACAGGGTCACCGGGGAGCTGTTTTTT
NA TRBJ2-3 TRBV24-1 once CATSDLGRGTDTQYF TGTGCCACCAGTGATTTGGGGCGGGGCACAGATACGCAGTATTTT
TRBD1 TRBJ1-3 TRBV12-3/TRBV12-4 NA CASSAGQGHHF TGTGCCAGCAGTGCTGGACAGGGGCACCATTTT
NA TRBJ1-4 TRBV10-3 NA CAISEVRAEKLFF TGTGCCATCAGTGAAGTCAGGGCTGAAAAACTGTTTTTT
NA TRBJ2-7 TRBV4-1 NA CASSQRQGGQPEQYF TGCGCCAGCAGCCAACGTCAGGGTGGACAGCCGGAGCAGTACTTC
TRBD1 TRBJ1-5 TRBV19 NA CASSMFGTGLSQPQHF TGTGCCAGTAGTATGTTTGGGACAGGACTAAGCCAGCCCCAGCATTTT
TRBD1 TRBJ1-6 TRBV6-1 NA CASSAGTGFAQYNSPLHF TGTGCCAGCAGTGCCGGGACAGGCTTCGCTCAATATAATTCACCCCTCCACTTT
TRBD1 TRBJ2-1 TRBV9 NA CASSLRTGNDEQFF TGTGCCAGCAGCCTTCGGACAGGGAACGATGAGCAGTTCTTC
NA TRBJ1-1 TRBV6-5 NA CASSYGNGGYTEAFF TGTGCCAGCAGTTACGGGAACGGGGGATACACTGAAGCTTTCTTT
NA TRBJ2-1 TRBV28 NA CASGGASAREGNEQFF TGTGCCAGCGGTGGGGCTAGCGCTCGAGAAGGGAATGAGCAGTTCTTC
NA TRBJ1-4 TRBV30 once CAWRNSDSEKLFF TGTGCCTGGAGAAATTCGGACAGTGAAAAACTGTTTTTT
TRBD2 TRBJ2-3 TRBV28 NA CASSFPLAGGVGDTQYF TGTGCCAGCAGTTTTCCGTTAGCGGGAGGGGTTGGAGATACGCAGTATTTT
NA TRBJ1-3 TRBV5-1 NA CASSLDGLSGNTIYF TGCGCCAGCAGCTTGGATGGGCTCTCTGGAAACACCATATATTTT
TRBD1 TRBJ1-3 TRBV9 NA CASSPGQARGNTIYF TGTGCCAGCAGCCCGGGACAGGCGCGTGGAAACACCATATATTTT
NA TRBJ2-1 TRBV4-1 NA CASSQQRTSSSYNEQFF TGCGCCAGCAGCCAACAGCGGACTTCCAGCTCCTACAATGAGCAGTTCTTC
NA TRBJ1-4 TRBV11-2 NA CASSLESVGGDEKLFF TGTGCCAGCAGCTTAGAGTCTGTTGGAGGAGATGAAAAACTGTTTTTT
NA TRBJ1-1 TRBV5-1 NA CASSLVVGPGDTEAFF TGCGCCAGCAGCTTGGTAGTGGGGCCAGGTGACACTGAAGCTTTCTTT
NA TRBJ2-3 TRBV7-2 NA CASSLVGLSTDTQYF TGTGCCAGCAGCTTAGTCGGACTATCCACAGATACGCAGTATTTT
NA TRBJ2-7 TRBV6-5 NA CASSLDRFSYEQYF TGTGCCAGCAGTCTAGACAGATTCTCCTACGAGCAGTACTTC
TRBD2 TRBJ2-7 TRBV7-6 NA CASSLVGGLEEHEQYF TGTGCCAGCAGCTTAGTTGGGGGACTAGAGGAGCACGAGCAGTACTTC
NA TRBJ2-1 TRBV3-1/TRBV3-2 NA CASSQAAGTYNEQFF TGTGCCAGCAGCCAAGCAGCGGGTACCTACAATGAGCAGTTCTTC
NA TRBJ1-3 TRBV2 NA CASSETGVPGNTIYF TGTGCCAGCAGTGAGACGGGGGTCCCTGGAAACACCATATATTTT
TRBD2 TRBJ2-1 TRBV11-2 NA CASSLVGTRYNEQFF TGTGCCAGCAGCTTAGTCGGGACTAGATACAATGAGCAGTTCTTC
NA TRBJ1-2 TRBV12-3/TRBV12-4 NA CASSNDFTGGYTF TGTGCCAGCAGCAACGATTTTACCGGGGGCTACACCTTC
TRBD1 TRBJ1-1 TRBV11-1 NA CASQEGQGNTEAFF TGTGCCAGTCAGGAGGGACAGGGGAACACTGAAGCTTTCTTT
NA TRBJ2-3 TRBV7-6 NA CASSWGVAPGVDTQYF TGTGCCAGCAGCTGGGGGGTGGCGCCCGGGGTAGATACGCAGTATTTT
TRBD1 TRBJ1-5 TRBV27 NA CASSAGGEGQPQHF TGTGCCAGCAGTGCAGGGGGAGAAGGTCAGCCCCAGCATTTT
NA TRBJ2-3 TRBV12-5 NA CASGRDSNTDTQYF TGTGCTAGTGGTCGAGACAGCAACACAGATACGCAGTATTTT
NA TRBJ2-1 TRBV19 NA CASSIGETYNEQFF TGTGCCAGTAGTATAGGCGAAACGTACAATGAGCAGTTCTTC
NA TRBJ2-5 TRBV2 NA CASSEQGQQETQYF TGTGCCAGCAGTGAACAGGGGCAGCAAGAGACCCAGTACTTC
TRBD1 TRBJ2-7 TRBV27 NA CASSPGQGILGEQYF TGTGCCAGCAGCCCGGGACAGGGAATCTTAGGCGAGCAGTACTTC
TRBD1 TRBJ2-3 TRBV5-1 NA CASCGQGPSTDTQYF TGCGCCAGCTGCGGACAGGGGCCTAGCACAGATACGCAGTATTTT
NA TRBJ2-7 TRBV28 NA CASRGITEDKPYEQYF TGTGCCAGCAGGGGTATAACCGAGGACAAGCCCTACGAGCAGTACTTC
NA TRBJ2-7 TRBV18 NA CASSPGQTYEQYF TGTGCCAGCTCACCCGGACAGACCTACGAGCAGTACTTC